The 24 T cell receptor beta chains reported below all come from one sample, sequenced in a study of T cell responses to AZD1222 COVID-19 vaccine (dated by TCRdb to about 2021). Read against the paper, the sample's time point label means: baseline before first vaccination. The library came from the immunoSEQ multiplex PCR assay. The table comes from immuneACCESS by way of TCRdb, which keeps in-frame sequences with V and J called. Part of the clones is missing from these tables; in studies checked, under half for an unresolved V gene and the rest for unknown reasons. The sample contains around 140,000 clones, 89% of them found a single time. The leading ten clones occupy about 5% of the sample. Sequencing used peripheral blood, obtained on day 0 of AZD1222 vaccination. These receptors came from an adult in good health.

This rearrangement joins TRBV5-4 to TRBJ2-5, with 9 bases lining up with TRBD2. The V gene end was trimmed by 4 bases and the J gene end by 3 bases; junction bases not matched to a gene: 7. The length of the CDR3 is 15 residues. Germline values: CDR1 SGHNT, CDR2 YYREEE (reference sequence). This CDR3 reads CASSIAGTSKETQYF. The CDR3 DNA follows: TGTGCCAGCAGCATCGCCGGGACTAGCAAAGAGACCCAGTACTTC.

The CDR3 nucleotides read TGTGCCATCAGCCGATCCGTAGCGGGGGACCCCGTCTCAGAGACCCAGTACTTC. This codes for CAISRSVAGDPVSETQYF. J is TRBJ2-5 and V is TRBV10-3, with 9 bases that match TRBD2. V dropped 6 bases and J dropped 4; count of bases not matched to a gene: 18. Germline V lookup: CDR1 ENHRY, CDR2 SYGVKD. The CDR3 is 18 amino acids.

The rearrangement links TRBV28 to TRBJ1-4; a possible D gene is TRBD1 (6 bases). CDR3 length: 17 amino acids. Germline V gives CDR1 MDHEN, CDR2 SYDVKM. V was pared by 5 bases and J by 6 bases, with 22 bases between. The CDR3 coding sequence is TGTGCCAGCAGTAAGGGGCCCACACAGGGTCGGGATGAAAAACTGTTTTTT. As protein: CASSKGPTQGRDEKLFF.

The CDR3 protein is CASSLVGLGSNEQFF. CDR3 sequence (DNA): TGTGCCAGCAGCTTAGTGGGACTGGGTTCCAATGAGCAGTTCTTC. This rearrangement joins TRBV7-2 to TRBJ2-1; a weak D match, TRBD2 (6 bases). Germline CDR1 SGHTA, CDR2 FQGNSA. Trimming shortened V by 1 base and J by 6 bases, and 13 bases separated the two germline ends. The CDR3 totals 15 residues.

The sample holds a few counts of this clone. This rearrangement joins TRBV7-2 to TRBJ2-3; TRBD2 is a possible D gene (6 bases). Trimming took 1 base from V and 1 from J, leaving 9 bases between them. The germline CDR1 and CDR2 sequences are SGHTA and FQGNSA. This CDR3 has 15 amino acids. CDR3 coding DNA: TGTGCCAGCAGCTTAGATAGCGGTGGCACAGATACGCAGTATTTT. Translating it yields CASSLDSGGTDTQYF. The full variable domain, rest sourced from reference TRBV7-2 and TRBJ2-3, is GAGVSQSPSNKVTEKGKDVELRCDPISGHTALYWYRQSLGQGLEFLIYFQGNSAPDKSGLPSDRFSAERTGGSVSTLTIQRTQQEDSAVYLCASSLDSGGTDTQYFGPGTRLTVL.

The chain joins TRBV27 to TRBJ2-5; 8 nucleotides align to TRBD1. The CDR3 runs to 16 residues. The germline V gene has CDR1 MNHEY and CDR2 SMNVEV (reference sequence). J gave up 5 bases and V 5 bases, and 13 bases lay outside the gene matches. The CDR3 spells CASSTASRGRGETQYF. Here the CDR3 DNA reads TGTGCCAGCAGTACCGCTTCCAGGGGGCGCGGGGAGACCCAGTACTTC.

The chain joins TRBV7-9 to TRBJ1-1; TRBD1 might be the D (6 bases). V lost 1 base to trimming and J lost 8 bases, with 11 bases between them. Per germline, CDR1 SEHNR and CDR2 FQNEAQ (reference sequence). This CDR3 is built from 13 residues. The CDR3 region is CASSLETGTEAFF. CDR3 in DNA: TGTGCCAGCAGCTTAGAAACAGGGACCGAAGCTTTCTTT.

This chain uses TRBV7-2 with TRBJ1-2; possibly TRBD1 for D (5 bases). V lost 5 bases and J lost 1, with 8 bases in between. Germline V lookup: CDR1 SGHTA, CDR2 FQGNSA. The CDR3 extends over 13 amino acids. This CDR3 is CASSPRVNYGYTF. The CDR3 DNA is TGTGCCAGCAGCCCCAGGGTTAACTATGGCTACACCTTC.

This clone was seen just once. The chain is built from TRBV7-2 and TRBJ1-2; D call uncertain. V was pared by 1 base and J by 3 bases, with 9 bases between. CDR3 length equals 14 residues. From germline, CDR1 is SGHTA and CDR2 FQGNSA. In nucleotides, the CDR3 is TGTGCCAGCAGCTTAGGCGGGCCAGACTATGGCTACACCTTC. It codes for CASSLGGPDYGYTF.

The rearrangement joins TRBV6-1 to TRBJ2-7, with 8 bases matching TRBD2. The CDR3 length is 18 residues. J gave up 1 base and V 3 bases, and 14 bases lay outside the gene matches. Per germline, CDR1 MNHNS and CDR2 SASEGT. The CDR3 loop reads CASSDRLTTSAGSYEQYF. DNA for the CDR3: TGTGCCAGCAGTGACCGATTAACGACTAGCGCGGGTTCCTACGAGCAGTACTTC.

J is TRBJ1-1 and V is TRBV6-5; a possible D gene is TRBD1 (6 bases). CDR1 is MNHEY and CDR2 is SVGAGI in the germline V gene. The V end was cut by 5 bases, the J end by 1 base, with 14 bases between. The CDR3 is made up of 15 amino acids. The CDR3, as DNA: TGTGCCAGCAGTCTGACCCCCAGGGGGAACACTGAAGCTTTCTTT. Protein: CASSLTPRGNTEAFF.

The rearrangement links TRBV7-9 to TRBJ1-1; no definite D call. Germline assignment: CDR1 SEHNR and CDR2 FQNEAQ (reference sequence). The V and J ends lost 6 bases and 9 bases respectively, with 14 bases between them. This CDR3 region has 12 residues. CDR3 in DNA: TGTGCCAGCAGTTCGGTGGGAAATAAAGCTTTCTTT. It encodes CASSSVGNKAFF.

This chain joins TRBV6-5 and TRBJ2-7; no reliable D call. The CDR3 sequence is 13 residues long. CDR1 MNHEY and CDR2 SVGAGI come from the germline V gene. The germline V and J ends were trimmed by 7 bases and 0 bases, with 10 bases remaining between them. Here the CDR3 reads CASNQPASYEQYF. The CDR3 nucleotides read TGTGCCAGCAACCAGCCTGCCTCCTACGAGCAGTACTTC.

The chain combines TRBV6-2 or TRBV6-3 with TRBJ1-1, with 10 positions matching TRBD1. V gave up 0 bases and J gave up 7 bases; unmatched junction bases: 2. The CDR3 sequence is 14 residues long. Germline V gene sequence: CDR1 MNHEY, CDR2 SVGEGT. The CDR3 is CASSYSGQGVEAFF. As DNA, the CDR3 is TGTGCCAGCAGTTACTCCGGACAGGGGGTTGAAGCTTTCTTT.

A remark on this clone: Other DNA sequences in this sample translate to the same CDR3. This chain links TRBV18 with TRBJ2-3; D remains unclear. The CDR3 length is 11 residues. The germline V gene encodes CDR1 KGHSH and CDR2 LQKENI. V was cut by 6 bases and J by 3 bases, with 4 bases left in between. The CDR3 sequence is CASSPTDTQYF. The DNA of the CDR3 is TGTGCCAGCTCTCCTACAGATACGCAGTATTTT.

This clone has at least ten counts. V gene TRBV29-1 combines with J gene TRBJ1-6; D gene ambiguous. The germline V and J ends were trimmed by 7 bases and 4 bases, with 11 bases remaining between them. The CDR3 sequence is 13 residues long. CDR1 and CDR2 (germline): SQVTM, ANQGSEA. The CDR3 coding sequence is TGCAGCGCCCGCACAGATTATAATTCACCCCTCCACTTT. It specifies CSARTDYNSPLHF.

This chain connects TRBV5-1 to TRBJ1-2; 7 nucleotides match TRBD1. CDR1 and CDR2 (germline): SGHRS, YFSETQ. V dropped 4 bases and J dropped 8; count of bases not matched to a gene: 11. The CDR3 has 14 amino acids. The CDR3 loop is CASSIGTAPWGYTF. The CDR3 DNA reads as TGCGCCAGCAGCATAGGGACAGCCCCATGGGGCTACACCTTC.

This chain links TRBV5-6 with TRBJ2-7; weak D call: TRBD2 (6 bases). CDR1 and CDR2 (germline): SGHDT, YYEEEE. V lost 0 bases and J lost 4, with 14 bases in between. The CDR3 spans 15 residues. In DNA, the CDR3 is TGTGCCAGCAGCTTGGGGGTCGGGGGTAGGTACGAGCAGTACTTC. It encodes CASSLGVGGRYEQYF.

V and J are TRBV6-5 and TRBJ1-5, with D hard to call. Trimming left V 7 bases short and J 3 bases short, with 10 bases between. CDR1 and CDR2 from the germline V gene are MNHEY and SVGAGI. The CDR3 covers 13 residues. The CDR3: CASTGVSNQPQHF. CDR3 DNA: TGTGCCAGCACCGGGGTCTCCAATCAGCCCCAGCATTTT.

This chain uses TRBV7-8 with TRBJ1-2; the D gene is possibly TRBD1 (5 bases). CDR1 is SGHVS and CDR2 is FQNEAQ in the germline V gene. The CDR3 extends over 14 amino acids. V lost 4 bases to trimming and J lost 7 bases, with 16 bases between them. For the CDR3, the DNA is TGTGCCAGCAGCTCCCCCGGGTGGGGGGGTGGCTACACCTTC. This encodes CASSSPGWGGGYTF.

This clone was recorded a few times. The chain recombines TRBV28 with TRBJ1-4, with a possible D match to TRBD1 (5 bases). CDR3 length: 14 amino acids. V was cut by 6 bases and J by 5 bases, with 13 bases left in between. CDR1 and CDR2 from the germline V gene are MDHEN and SYDVKM. This chain's CDR3 is CASSSNRQNEKLFF. The CDR3 DNA is TGTGCCAGCAGCAGTAATAGACAGAATGAAAAACTGTTTTTT.

J is TRBJ1-2 and V is TRBV3-1 (or the pseudogene TRBV3-2), with D perhaps matching TRBD1 (6 bases). The CDR3 loop spans 13 amino acids. Germline lookup yields CDR1 LGHDT and CDR2 YNNKEL (reference sequence). V dropped 4 bases and J dropped 8 bases, with 14 bases sitting between them. The CDR3: CASSRIQGGGYTF. The CDR3 DNA reads as TGTGCCAGCAGCCGAATACAGGGAGGCGGCTACACCTTC.

This sequence joins TRBV19 and TRBJ1-1; 8 bases line up with TRBD1. The CDR3 has 13 residues. CDR1 and CDR2 (germline): LNHDA, SQIVND (reference sequence). J gave up 4 bases and V 5 bases, and 3 bases lay outside the gene matches. The CDR3 DNA reads as TGTGCCAGTAGTGAACAGGGGGGCACTGAAGCTTTCTTT. This sequence encodes CASSEQGGTEAFF.

The V and J genes are TRBV5-5 and TRBJ1-5, with 10 bases aligning to TRBD1. The CDR3 is 16 residues long. The junction had 7 bases not matched to a gene; V was cut back by 0 bases and J by 7 bases. CDR1 is SGHKS and CDR2 is YYEKEE in the germline V gene (reference sequence). CDR3 sequence: CASSLVLGQGVQPQHF. In nucleotides, the CDR3 is TGTGCCAGCAGCTTGGTGCTAGGACAGGGGGTACAGCCCCAGCATTTT.